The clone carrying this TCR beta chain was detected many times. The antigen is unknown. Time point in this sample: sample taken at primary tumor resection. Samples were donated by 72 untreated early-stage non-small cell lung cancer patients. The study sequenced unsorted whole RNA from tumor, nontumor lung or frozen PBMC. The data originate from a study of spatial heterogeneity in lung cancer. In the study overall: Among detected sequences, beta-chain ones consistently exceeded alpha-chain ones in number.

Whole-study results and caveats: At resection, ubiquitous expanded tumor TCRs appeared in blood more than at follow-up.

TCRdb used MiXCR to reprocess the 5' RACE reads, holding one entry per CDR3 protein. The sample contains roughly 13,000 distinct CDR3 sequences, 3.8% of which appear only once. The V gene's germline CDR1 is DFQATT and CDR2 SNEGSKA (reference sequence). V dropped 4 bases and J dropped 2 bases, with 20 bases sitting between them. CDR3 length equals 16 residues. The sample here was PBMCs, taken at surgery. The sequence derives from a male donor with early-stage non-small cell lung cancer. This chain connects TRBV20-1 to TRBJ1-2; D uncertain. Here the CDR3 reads CSATSPGGGSNYGYTF. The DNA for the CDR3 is TGCAGTGCTACCTCCCCGGGAGGAGGGTCGAACTATGGCTACACCTTC.